The entry below describes one TCR beta chain. Antigen: not known. TCRdb's table, derived via immunoSEQ multiplex PCR, lists solely in-frame clones and lacks some. Of some 290,000 clones listed, 70% to 90% are singletons. This entry belongs to a study of Ad26.COV2.S vaccination and SARS-CoV-2 variants. The CDR3 extends over 15 amino acids. CDR1 and CDR2 (germline): SGHTA, FQGNSA. V lost 1 base, J lost 3 bases, and 10 bases lay in between. Study-wide points: Participants given vaccine showed non-spike TCR breadth similar to that of placebo recipients.

Treatment denoted: some 20 received Ad26.COV2.S at low or high dose, single or two shots; roughly 5 received placebo; per-sample allocation not given. On day 63 after the first injection, vaccine and placebo recipients gave samples. A Boston donor was an adult aged 18-55 years. The chain joins TRBV7-2 to TRBJ1-5, with no clear D. This receptor was taken from a person aged 18-60 years who received the Ad26.COV2.S COVID-19 vaccine or a placebo. The starting material was peripheral blood, obtained in a trial of Ad26.COV2.S vaccine versus placebo. The CDR3: CASSLVGPPNQPQHF. The CDR3 nucleotides read TGTGCCAGCAGCTTAGTAGGCCCTCCCAATCAGCCCCAGCATTTT.